This T cell receptor (beta chain) was observed in a study of blood T cell repertoires in COVID-19. Across the whole study: Nucleic acid was either cDNA or gDNA, and it came from T cells, B-cell-depleted T cells, or PBMCs.

Those who participated ranged in age from roughly 18 to 90 years and resided in about two dozen US areas. Participants were placed into cohorts based on the clinical history they reported. V dropped 4 bases and J dropped 6; count of bases not matched to a gene: 8. Germline-derived CDR1 and CDR2 are SGHNT and YYREEE (reference sequence). The CDR3 contains 15 residues. Study processing details: Amplifying reference gene primers gave estimates of nucleated cell counts. TCRdb's table, derived via immunoSEQ multiplex PCR, lists solely in-frame clones and lacks some. The DNA gave D and trimming, while V, J and clone size come from that table. Of roughly 170,000 clones listed, 81% are singletons.

Sequenced input: PBMCs or T cells enriched from blood (not recorded which). The chain couples TRBV5-4 to TRBJ2-1; 9 nucleotides agree with TRBD2. The sequence was collected from a woman in her thirties or forties with acute COVID-19. The CDR3 spells CASSVFSGRGNEQFF. Written as DNA, the CDR3 is TGTGCCAGCAGCGTATTTAGCGGGAGAGGCAATGAGCAGTTCTTC. Filled out from reference TRBV5-4 and TRBJ2-1, the complete variable domain reads ETGVTQSPTHLIKTRGQQVTLRCSSQSGHNTVSWYQQALGQGPQFIFQYYREEENGRGNFPPRFSGLQFPNYSSELNVNALELDDSALYLCASSVFSGRGNEQFFGPGTRLTVL.